This T cell receptor beta chain was captured in a study of a mutant IDH1 vaccine in newly diagnosed glioma. Overall study: Vaccines were first given 4-6 weeks after radiotherapy alone, or with temozolomide cycles. Therapy received beforehand was radiotherapy, temozolomide, or both, with most patients given both.

Time point meaning: week 47, end of study. The vaccine gave 300 ug of a 20-mer mutant IDH1 peptide subcutaneously per dose. Germline CDR1 and CDR2: SGHDT and YYEEEE. CDR3 size: 16 residues. Remarks on this clone: Its antigen remains unknown.

Sequencing was performed with immunoSEQ multiplex PCR; in TCRdb, only in-frame clones are kept and a portion is missing. The sample shows fewer than 85,000 clones, over 75% of them seen only once. Sequences were derived from PBMCs, sampled from a glioma patient whose treatment included an IDH1 peptide vaccine. This clonotype originated in a man in his forties with glioma. The chain has TRBV5-6 and TRBJ2-5; 14 nucleotides agree with TRBD2. The end of the DNA fits TRBJ2-7 better, so the J call may be wrong. Here the CDR3 reads CASSGLAGGLVYEQYF. In DNA, the CDR3 is TGTGCCAGCAGCGGACTAGCGGGAGGCCTTGTCTACGAGCAGTACTTC.